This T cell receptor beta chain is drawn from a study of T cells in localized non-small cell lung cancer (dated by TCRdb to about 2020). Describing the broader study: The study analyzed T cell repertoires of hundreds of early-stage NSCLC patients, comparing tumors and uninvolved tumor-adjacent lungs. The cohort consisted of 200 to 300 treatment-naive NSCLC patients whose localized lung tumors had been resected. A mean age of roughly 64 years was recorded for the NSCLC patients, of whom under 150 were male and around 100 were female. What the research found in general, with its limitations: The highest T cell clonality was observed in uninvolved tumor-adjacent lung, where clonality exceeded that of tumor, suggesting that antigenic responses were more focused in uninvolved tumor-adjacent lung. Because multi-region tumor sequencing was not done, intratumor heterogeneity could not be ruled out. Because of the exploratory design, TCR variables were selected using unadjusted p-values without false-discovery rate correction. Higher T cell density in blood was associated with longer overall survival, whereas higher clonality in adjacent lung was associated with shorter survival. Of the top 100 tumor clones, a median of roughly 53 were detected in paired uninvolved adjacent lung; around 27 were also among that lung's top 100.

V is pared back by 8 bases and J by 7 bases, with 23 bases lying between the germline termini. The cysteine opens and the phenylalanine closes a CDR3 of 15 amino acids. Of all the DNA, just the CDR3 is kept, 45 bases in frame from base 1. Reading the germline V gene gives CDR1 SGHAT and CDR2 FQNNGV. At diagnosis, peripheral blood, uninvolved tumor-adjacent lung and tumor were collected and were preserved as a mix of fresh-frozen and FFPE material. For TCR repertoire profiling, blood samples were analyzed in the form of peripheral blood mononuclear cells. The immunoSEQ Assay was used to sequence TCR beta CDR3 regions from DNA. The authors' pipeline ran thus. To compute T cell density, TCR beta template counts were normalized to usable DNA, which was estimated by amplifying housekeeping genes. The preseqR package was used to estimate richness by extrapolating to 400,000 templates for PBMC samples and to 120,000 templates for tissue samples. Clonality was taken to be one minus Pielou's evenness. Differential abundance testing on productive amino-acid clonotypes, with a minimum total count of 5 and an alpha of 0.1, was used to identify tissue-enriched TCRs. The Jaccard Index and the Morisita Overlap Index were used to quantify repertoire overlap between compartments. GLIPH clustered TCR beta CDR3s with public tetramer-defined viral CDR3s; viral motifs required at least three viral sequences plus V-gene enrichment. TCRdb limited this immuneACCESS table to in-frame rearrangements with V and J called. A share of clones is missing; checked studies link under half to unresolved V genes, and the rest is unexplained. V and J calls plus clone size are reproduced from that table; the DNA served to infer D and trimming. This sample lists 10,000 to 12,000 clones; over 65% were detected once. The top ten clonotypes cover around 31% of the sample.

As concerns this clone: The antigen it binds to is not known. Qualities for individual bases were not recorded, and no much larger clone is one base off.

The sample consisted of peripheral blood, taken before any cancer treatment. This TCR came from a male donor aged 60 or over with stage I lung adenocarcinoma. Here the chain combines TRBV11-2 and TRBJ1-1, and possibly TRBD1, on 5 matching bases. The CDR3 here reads CASRFGTPGRGEAFF. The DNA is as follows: TGTGCCAGCCGGTTCGGGACGCCGGGACGTGGTGAAGCTTTCTTT.